This TCR beta chain was retrieved from a study of glioma-infiltrating T cells. General study points: Non-neoplastic patients had below-expected tissue-blood divergence, while all gliomas exceeded expectation. Very few CDR3 sequences were shared between tissue and blood.

TCR alpha and beta CDR3 regions were amplified from RNA using iRepertoire nested multiplex PCR. Tissue mRNA or PBMC total RNA, roughly 95-400 ng, went into one-step reverse transcription and amplification. Each CDR3 protein is one row after TCRdb ran MiXCR on the multiplex PCR reads. The sample holds around 120,000 distinct CDR3 sequences; around 25% are singletons and the top ten take 25% to 30%. Germline V gene sequence: CDR1 MNHNY, CDR2 SVGAGI (reference sequence). The V end was cut by 2 bases, the J end by 8 bases, with 12 bases between. The CDR3 consists of 14 residues. Turning to this clonotype: Its specificity is not known.

The sequence derives from a human donor with low-grade glioma or glioblastoma, undergoing nonglioma brain surgery, or in good health (not recorded which). The source material was glioma tissue, nonneoplastic brain tissue, or PBMCs (not recorded which). The chain employs TRBV6-6 and TRBJ1-4; D call uncertain. In DNA, the CDR3 is TGTGCCAGCAGTTACCGGAGTTTAGGAGAAAAACTGTTTTTT. Amino acid sequence: CASSYRSLGEKLFF.